This TCR beta chain was identified during a study of shared clonotypes between healthy human individuals. In the study overall: Two female and three male donors aged 18 to 49 were enrolled.

Sequencing used immunoSEQ multiplex PCR; TCRdb keeps in-frame clones, though not all of them. This table holds some 1,900,000 clones, about 95% found once. CDR1 and CDR2 (germline): SGDLS, YYNGEE. The ends were cut back, 0 bases at V and 4 bases at J, with 14 bases in the middle. The CDR3 contains 15 residues. The naive CD8 population came from CD45RO-negative cells selected for CCR7, without terminally differentiated effector memory CD45RA+ cells. This TCR came from a man between 18 and 29 years old in good health. Sequenced: naive CD8+ T cells sorted from blood. This chain joins TRBV9 and TRBJ2-7; D may correspond to TRBD1 or TRBD2 (5 bases each). CDR3 in DNA: TGTGCCAGCAGCGTAGGGGGACCGGGATTATACGAGCAGTACTTC. Encoded protein: CASSVGGPGLYEQYF.